Included here is one T cell receptor (beta chain) sequence, with context. The record originates from a study of blood T cell repertoires in COVID-19. Whole-study context: The United States, Italy and Spain were the sources of the acute and convalescent COVID-19 samples.

Per the original data handling: Reference gene primers were amplified, and this amplification served to estimate nucleated cell counts. Clones were read by immunoSEQ multiplex PCR, and TCRdb kept only the in-frame ones, dropping some. The DNA was the basis for D and trimming; V, J and clone size are from that table. Found here are around 270,000 clones, approximately 89% of them singletons; the top ten hold around 9.5%. Per germline, CDR1 MGHRA and CDR2 YSYEKL. The ends were cut back, 3 bases at V and 3 bases at J, with 18 bases in the middle. The CDR3 runs to 16 residues. This clonotype originated in a man in his forties or fifties who had recovered from COVID-19. Specimen: peripheral blood. The chain uses TRBV4-1 and TRBJ2-7, with TRBD2 as a possible D gene (6 bases). The CDR3 bases are TGCGCCAGCAGCCAGTCTATGATGGGGGGACGCTACGAGCAGTACTTC. Translation gives CASSQSMMGGRYEQYF.